A selection of T cell receptor beta chains follows, all from one sample in a study of T cell responses to AZD1222 COVID-19 vaccine. The repertoire was sequenced with immunoSEQ multiplex PCR; TCRdb's copy has only in-frame clones and lacks some. This table has roughly 120,000 clones, more than 85% appearing once. The input for sequencing was peripheral blood, taken 28 days after the second AZD1222 dose. The receptors shown here come from an adult who received the AZD1222 COVID-19 vaccine. CDR3s include the opening cysteine and the closing phenylalanine or tryptophan. Each record gives: J gene, V gene, CDR3 protein.

J gene: TRBJ2-3
V gene: TRBV28
CDR3 protein: CASSSFRKTKQDTQYF

J gene: TRBJ1-1
V gene: TRBV5-1
CDR3 protein: CASSLSPLGTTEAFF

J gene: TRBJ2-7
V gene: TRBV12-3/TRBV12-4
CDR3 protein: CASSLGPLEQYF

J gene: TRBJ2-7
V gene: TRBV6-5
CDR3 protein: CASSSTGAQYEQYF

J gene: TRBJ2-7
V gene: TRBV5-1
CDR3 protein: CASSFGDRTTYEQYF

J gene: TRBJ1-2
V gene: TRBV4-1
CDR3 protein: CASSQRVEGLAYGYTF

J gene: TRBJ2-1
V gene: TRBV5-6
CDR3 protein: CASSWGQGHNEQFF

J gene: TRBJ1-2
V gene: TRBV27
CDR3 protein: CASSPDGDTPYYGYTF

J gene: TRBJ1-2
V gene: TRBV29-1
CDR3 protein: CSVAGQGAVGYTF

J gene: TRBJ2-5
V gene: TRBV12-2
CDR3 protein: CASRLGVVAVNKETQYF

J gene: TRBJ1-2
V gene: TRBV3-1/TRBV3-2
CDR3 protein: CASSQGHNRGGGYGYTF

J gene: TRBJ2-3
V gene: TRBV24-1
CDR3 protein: CATSDSGGRSTDTQYF

J gene: TRBJ2-7
V gene: TRBV7-9
CDR3 protein: CASSSTGQGYEQYF

J gene: TRBJ2-1
V gene: TRBV2
CDR3 protein: CASSELASGGTFLGNEQFF

J gene: TRBJ2-2
V gene: TRBV3-1/TRBV3-2
CDR3 protein: CASSQVYRSNTGELFF

J gene: TRBJ2-5
V gene: TRBV6-5
CDR3 protein: CASSSRETQYF

J gene: TRBJ1-4
V gene: TRBV6-5
CDR3 protein: CASGALGTNEKLFF

J gene: TRBJ1-3
V gene: TRBV13
CDR3 protein: CASSRESSSGNTIYF

J gene: TRBJ1-1
V gene: TRBV24-1
CDR3 protein: CATSDFPSTEAFF

J gene: TRBJ1-1
V gene: TRBV15
CDR3 protein: CATSRKGQNTEAFF

J gene: TRBJ2-3
V gene: TRBV29-1
CDR3 protein: CSAAQGKGTDTQYF

J gene: TRBJ1-6
V gene: TRBV28
CDR3 protein: CASSTSQAYNSPLHF

J gene: TRBJ2-3
V gene: TRBV19
CDR3 protein: CASSIDYPPLSPQYF

J gene: TRBJ2-3
V gene: TRBV23-1
CDR3 protein: CASSLTGARGTDGISFKDTQYF

J gene: TRBJ2-3
V gene: TRBV21-1
CDR3 protein: CASSKGTKNYPTGTDTQYF